Shown below are 12 T cell receptor beta chains from a single sample sequenced in a study of preoperative IRX-2 immunotherapy in early breast cancer. Only in-frame clones appear in the TCRdb table, and some are missing; sequencing was by immunoSEQ multiplex PCR. The profile shows 60,000 or so clones, approximately 95% of them singletons. The treatment is: preoperative locoregional IRX-2 cytokine immunotherapy. The sample here was taken from a patient treated with IRX-2 immunotherapy. These receptors originate from a human donor with breast cancer.

This chain uses TRBV7-6 with TRBJ2-5; TRBD2 aligns across 8 bases. V gave up 4 bases and J gave up 5 bases; unmatched junction bases: 12. Per germline, CDR1 SGHVS and CDR2 FNYEAQ. The CDR3 is made up of 16 amino acids. The DNA for the CDR3 is TGTGCCAGCAGCTCGCTTGGAGCGGGGGCCGGGGAGACCCAGTACTTC. Translating gives CASSSLGAGAGETQYF.

This chain links TRBV5-4 with TRBJ2-3; D not resolved. The CDR3 runs 13 residues. Trimming removed 1 base from V and 3 bases from J, with 6 bases in between. Per the germline V gene, CDR1 is SGHNT and CDR2 is YYREEE (reference sequence). The CDR3 region is CASSLPVTDTQYF. The CDR3 DNA follows: TGTGCCAGCAGCTTGCCAGTAACAGATACGCAGTATTTT.

This clone was seen a handful of times. The chain joins TRBV28 to TRBJ1-1; maybe TRBD1 (5 bases). The V gene's germline CDR1 is MDHEN and CDR2 SYDVKM. CDR3 length: 15 amino acids. Trimming shortened V by 2 bases and J by 0 bases, and 10 bases separated the two germline ends. Written as DNA, the CDR3 is TGTGCCAGCAGTTTACAGGGTATCATGAACACTGAAGCTTTCTTT. Translating it yields CASSLQGIMNTEAFF. Full variable domain (rest looked up from reference TRBV28 and TRBJ1-1): DVKVTQSSRYLVKRTGEKVFLECVQDMDHENMFWYRQDPGLGLRLIYFSYDVKMKEKGDIPEGYSVSREKKERFSLILESASTNQTSMYLCASSLQGIMNTEAFFGQGTRLTVV.

V is TRBV5-1 and J is TRBJ2-1; 8 bases match TRBD2. CDR3 length: 13 residues. Germline V gives CDR1 SGHRS, CDR2 YFSETQ. Unmatched junction bases numbered 5, after V lost 3 bases and J lost 9 bases. Here the CDR3 DNA reads TGCGCCAGCAGCTCACGGGGGGGAGGTGAGCAGTTCTTC. It translates to CASSSRGGGEQFF.

The rearrangement links TRBV7-2 to TRBJ2-1; TRBD2 might be the D (6 bases). V was clipped by 5 bases and J by 0 bases, with 14 bases between them. There are 16 residues in the CDR3. Looked up from germline, CDR1 is SGHTA and CDR2 is FQGNSA. The chain's CDR3 is CASSGVGGSSYNEQFF. In DNA, the CDR3 is TGTGCCAGCAGCGGCGTCGGGGGAAGCTCCTACAATGAGCAGTTCTTC.

The J gene is TRBJ2-7, the V gene TRBV29-1; TRBD1 is a possible D gene (6 bases). V was shortened by 4 bases and J by 11 bases, with 15 bases between the two germline ends. This CDR3 is built from 11 residues. Looked up from germline, CDR1 is SQVTM and CDR2 is ANQGSEA. CDR3: CSVGIGGAEYF. The CDR3 bases are TGCAGCGTTGGGATTGGGGGCGCCGAGTACTTC.

This chain uses TRBV7-3 with TRBJ2-1; no firm D call. Between the trimmed V and J ends, which lost 6 bases and 0 bases, there was a span of 12 bases. The CDR3 is 15 amino acids. Germline V gene lookup returns CDR1 SGHTA and CDR2 FQGTGA. CDR3 residues: CASSTTQSSYNEQFF. The CDR3 coding sequence is TGTGCCAGCAGTACCACGCAGAGCTCCTACAATGAGCAGTTCTTC. The full variable domain, with the rest looked up from reference TRBV7-3 and TRBJ2-1, is GAGVSQTPSNKVTEKGKYVELRCDPISGHTALYWYRQSLGQGPEFLIYFQGTGAADDSGLPNDRFFAVRPEGSVSTLKIQRTERGDSAVYLCASSTTQSSYNEQFFGPGTRLTVL.

The chain employs TRBV4-3 and TRBJ1-1, with D perhaps matching TRBD1 (6 bases). CDR1 is LGHNA and CDR2 is YSLEER in the germline V gene. This CDR3 is built from 15 residues. The V end was cut by 0 bases, the J end by 5 bases, with 13 bases between. The CDR3 here is CASSQDRNRETEAFF. Here the CDR3 DNA reads TGCGCCAGCAGCCAAGATAGGAACAGGGAGACTGAAGCTTTCTTT.

In its sample, this clone was seen once. The chain joins TRBV15 to TRBJ2-7, with D perhaps matching TRBD2 (5 bases). V was trimmed by 3 bases and J by 6 bases, leaving 12 bases between them. The V gene's germline CDR1 is LNHNV and CDR2 YYDKDF (reference sequence). This CDR3 has 13 residues. CDR3 in DNA: TGTGCCACCAGCAGGACTACCACCTCCGAGCAGTACTTC. Translation gives CATSRTTTSEQYF.

This clone was found a few times. V gene TRBV15 combines with J gene TRBJ2-2; tentative D call: TRBD2 (7 bases). This CDR3 is built from 18 residues. The ends were cut back, 0 bases at V and 4 bases at J, with 18 bases in the middle. Germline V CDR1 and CDR2: LNHNV, YYDKDF (reference sequence). CDR3 DNA: TGTGCCACCAGCAGAGAGGGGGGGTACAGGGCTGGCACCGGGGAGCTGTTTTTT. Its translation: CATSREGGYRAGTGELFF.

The chain links TRBV7-3 to TRBJ2-7; 11 bases are shared with TRBD2. The CDR3 consists of 14 residues. In germline, CDR1 is SGHTA, CDR2 FQGTGA. The trim removed 0 bases at V and 11 bases at J, leaving 6 bases unmatched. The CDR3 coding sequence is TGTGCCAGCAGCTTAACGGGGACTAGCGGTGGAAAGTACTTC. Residues: CASSLTGTSGGKYF.

Here the CDR3 DNA reads TGTGCCAGCAGCTTAGATGGAGGTGGAAATTACTATGGCTACACCTTC. Translation: CASSLDGGGNYYGYTF. The V call is TRBV7-2, the J call TRBJ1-2; D is ambiguous. CDR3 size: 16 residues. Germline lookup yields CDR1 SGHTA and CDR2 FQGNSA. Trimming left V 1 base short and J 3 bases short, with 15 bases between.